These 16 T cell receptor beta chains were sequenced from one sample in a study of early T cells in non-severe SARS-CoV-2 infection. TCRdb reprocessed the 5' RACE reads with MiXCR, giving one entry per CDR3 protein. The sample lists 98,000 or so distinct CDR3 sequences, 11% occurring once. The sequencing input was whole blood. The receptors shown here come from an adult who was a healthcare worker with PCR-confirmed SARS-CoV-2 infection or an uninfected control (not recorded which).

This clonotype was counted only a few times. CDR3 sequence: CSARPIERGTEAFF. The CDR3 DNA is TGCAGTGCTAGACCTATCGAGAGGGGGACTGAAGCTTTCTTT. The chain employs TRBV20-1 and TRBJ1-1, with a possible D match to TRBD1 (6 bases). With 2 bases removed from V and 5 bases from J, the gap between germline ends came to 15 bases. Looked up from germline, CDR1 is DFQATT and CDR2 is SNEGSKA (reference sequence). The CDR3 covers 14 residues.

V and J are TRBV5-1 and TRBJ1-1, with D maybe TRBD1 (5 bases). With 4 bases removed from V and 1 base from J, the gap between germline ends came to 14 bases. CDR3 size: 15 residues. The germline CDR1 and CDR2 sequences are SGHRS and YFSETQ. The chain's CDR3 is CASSPLGQGNTEAFF. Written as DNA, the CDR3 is TGCGCCAGCAGCCCGCTAGGCCAGGGGAACACTGAAGCTTTCTTT.

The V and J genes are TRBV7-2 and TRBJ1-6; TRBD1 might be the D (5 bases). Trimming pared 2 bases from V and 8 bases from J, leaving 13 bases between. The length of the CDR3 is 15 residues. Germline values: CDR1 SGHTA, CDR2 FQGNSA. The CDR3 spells CASSLYQGSYSPLHF. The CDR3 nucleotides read TGTGCCAGCAGCTTATATCAGGGCTCCTATTCACCCCTCCACTTT.

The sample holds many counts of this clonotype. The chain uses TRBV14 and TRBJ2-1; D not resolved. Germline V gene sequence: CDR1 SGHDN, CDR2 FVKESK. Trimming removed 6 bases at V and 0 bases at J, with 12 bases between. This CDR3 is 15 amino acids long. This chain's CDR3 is CASSGRSLSYNEQFF. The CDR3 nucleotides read TGTGCCAGCAGTGGAAGGTCCCTCTCCTACAATGAGCAGTTCTTC.

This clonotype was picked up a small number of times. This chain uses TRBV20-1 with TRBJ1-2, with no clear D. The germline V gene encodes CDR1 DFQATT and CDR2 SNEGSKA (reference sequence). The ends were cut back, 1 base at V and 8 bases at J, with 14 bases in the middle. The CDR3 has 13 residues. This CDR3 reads CSARGGHYDGYTF. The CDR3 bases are TGCAGTGCTAGAGGTGGGCATTATGACGGCTACACCTTC.

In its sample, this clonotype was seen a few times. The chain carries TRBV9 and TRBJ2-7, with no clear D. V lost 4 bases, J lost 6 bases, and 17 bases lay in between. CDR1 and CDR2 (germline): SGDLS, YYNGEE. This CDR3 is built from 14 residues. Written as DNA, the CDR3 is TGTGCCAGCAGCCCGGTGGGCAGAGGAAGCGAGCAGTACTTC. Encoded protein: CASSPVGRGSEQYF.

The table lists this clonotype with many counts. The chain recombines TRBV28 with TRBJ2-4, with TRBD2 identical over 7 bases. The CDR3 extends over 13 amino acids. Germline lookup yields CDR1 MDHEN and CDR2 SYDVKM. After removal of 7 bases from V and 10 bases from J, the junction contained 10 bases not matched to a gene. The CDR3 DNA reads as TGTGCCAGCACCTTAGCGGGCGCACGTATTCAGTACTTC. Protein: CASTLAGARIQYF.

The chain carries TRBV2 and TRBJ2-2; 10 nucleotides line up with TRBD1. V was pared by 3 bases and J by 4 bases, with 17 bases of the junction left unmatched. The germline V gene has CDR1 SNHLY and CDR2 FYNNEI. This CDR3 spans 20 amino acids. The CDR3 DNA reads TGTGCCAGCAGTGATTATCGAGACAGGGGGCGTACCCCCGGCACCGGGGAGCTGTTTTTT. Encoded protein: CASSDYRDRGRTPGTGELFF. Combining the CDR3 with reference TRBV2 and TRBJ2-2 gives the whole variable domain EPEVTQTPSHQVTQMGQEVILRCVPISNHLYFYWYRQILGQKVEFLVSFYNNEISEKSEIFDDQFSVERPDGSNFTLKIRSTKLEDSAMYFCASSDYRDRGRTPGTGELFFGEGSRLTVL.

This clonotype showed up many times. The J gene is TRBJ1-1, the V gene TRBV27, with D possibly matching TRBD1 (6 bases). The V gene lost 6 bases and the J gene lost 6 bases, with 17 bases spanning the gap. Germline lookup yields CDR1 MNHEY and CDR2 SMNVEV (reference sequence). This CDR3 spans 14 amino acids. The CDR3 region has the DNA TGTGCCAGCAGCGACAGGCCCCAAGGGCCTGAAGCTTTCTTT. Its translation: CASSDRPQGPEAFF.

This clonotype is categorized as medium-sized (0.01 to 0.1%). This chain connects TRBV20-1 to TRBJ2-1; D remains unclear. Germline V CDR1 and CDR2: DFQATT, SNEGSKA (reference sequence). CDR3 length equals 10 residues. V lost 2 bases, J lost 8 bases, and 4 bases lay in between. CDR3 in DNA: TGCAGTGCTAGAATCTATGAGCAGTTCTTC. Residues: CSARIYEQFF.

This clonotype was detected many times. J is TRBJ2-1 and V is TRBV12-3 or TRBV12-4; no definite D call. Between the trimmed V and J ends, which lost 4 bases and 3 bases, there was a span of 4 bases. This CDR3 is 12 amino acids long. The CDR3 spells CASSSFYNEQFF. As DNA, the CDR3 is TGTGCCAGCAGTTCCTTCTACAATGAGCAGTTCTTC.

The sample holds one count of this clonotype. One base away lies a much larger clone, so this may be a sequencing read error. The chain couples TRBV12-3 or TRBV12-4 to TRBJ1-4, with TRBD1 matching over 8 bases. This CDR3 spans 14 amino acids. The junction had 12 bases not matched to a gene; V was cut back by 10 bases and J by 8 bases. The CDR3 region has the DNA TGTGCCACCTTCCTGACAGGGGAGAGGGAAAAACTGTTTTTT. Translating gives CATFLTGEREKLFF.

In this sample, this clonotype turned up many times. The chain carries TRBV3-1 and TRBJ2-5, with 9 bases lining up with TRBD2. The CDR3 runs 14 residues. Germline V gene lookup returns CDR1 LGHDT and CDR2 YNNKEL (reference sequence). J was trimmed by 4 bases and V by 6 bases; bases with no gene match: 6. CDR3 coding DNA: TGTGCCAGCAGTTTGAGCGGGAGGAGAGAGACCCAGTACTTC. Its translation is CASSLSGRRETQYF.

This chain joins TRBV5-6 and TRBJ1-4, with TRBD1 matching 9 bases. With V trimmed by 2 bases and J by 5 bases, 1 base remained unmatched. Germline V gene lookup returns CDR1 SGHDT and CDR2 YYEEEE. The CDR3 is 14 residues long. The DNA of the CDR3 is TGTGCCAGCAGCTTCGGGACAGGGAATGAAAAACTGTTTTTT. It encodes CASSFGTGNEKLFF.

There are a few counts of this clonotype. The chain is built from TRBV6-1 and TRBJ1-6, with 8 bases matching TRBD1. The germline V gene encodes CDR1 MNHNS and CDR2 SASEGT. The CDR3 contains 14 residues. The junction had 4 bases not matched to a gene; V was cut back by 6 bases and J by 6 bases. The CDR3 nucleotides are TGTGCCAGCAGAGGAACAGGGGGTAATTCACCCCTCCACTTT. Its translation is CASRGTGGNSPLHF.

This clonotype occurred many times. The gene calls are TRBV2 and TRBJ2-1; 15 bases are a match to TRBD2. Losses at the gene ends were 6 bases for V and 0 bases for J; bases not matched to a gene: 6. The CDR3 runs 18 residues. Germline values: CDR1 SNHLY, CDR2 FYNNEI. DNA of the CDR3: TGTGCCAGCAGAGGGACTAGCGGGGGGCGTAGCTCCTACAATGAGCAGTTCTTC. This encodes CASRGTSGGRSSYNEQFF.